This is a list of T cell receptor beta chains from one sample in a study of cytomegalovirus exposure and HLA in healthy donors. Assay used: immunoSEQ multiplex PCR; TCRdb lists only in-frame clones, some missing. The table lists around 100,000 clones. Input material: PBMCs. The receptors come from a middle-aged man in good health and CMV-seropositive. CDR3s include the opening cysteine and the closing phenylalanine or tryptophan. D genes are given only for firm matches.

v_call: TRBV29-1; d_call: TRBD1; j_call: TRBJ1-2; cdr3_aa: CSVRDRINYGYTF; cdr3_nt: TGCAGCGTTAGGGACAGAATCAACTATGGCTACACCTTC
v_call: TRBV12-5; d_call: TRBD2; j_call: TRBJ2-3; cdr3_aa: CASGSPGGDTQYF; cdr3_nt: TGTGCTAGTGGTTCTCCGGGAGGAGATACGCAGTATTTT
v_call: TRBV29-1; d_call: TRBD1; j_call: TRBJ2-1; cdr3_aa: CSVEDGQGPTGQFF; cdr3_nt: TGCAGCGTTGAAGACGGACAGGGGCCGACGGGGCAGTTCTTC
v_call: TRBV25-1; d_call: .; j_call: TRBJ1-1; cdr3_aa: CASSALAEAFF; cdr3_nt: TGTGCCAGCAGTGCCCTCGCTGAAGCTTTCTTT
v_call: TRBV28; d_call: TRBD1; j_call: TRBJ2-5; cdr3_aa: CASSRDSQETQYF; cdr3_nt: TGTGCCAGCAGTCGGGACAGCCAAGAGACCCAGTACTTC
v_call: TRBV28; d_call: .; j_call: TRBJ1-5; cdr3_aa: CAVCRGTFSNQPQHF; cdr3_nt: TGTGCCGTTTGCCGGGGTACCTTTAGCAATCAGCCCCAGCATTTT
v_call: TRBV5-1; d_call: TRBD1; j_call: TRBJ1-6; cdr3_aa: CASSLGQGANSPLHF; cdr3_nt: TGCGCCAGCAGCTTGGGACAGGGGGCGAATTCACCCCTCCACTTT
v_call: TRBV2; d_call: .; j_call: TRBJ2-2; cdr3_aa: CASTKTRTENTGELFF; cdr3_nt: TGTGCCAGCACTAAAACGAGGACAGAGAACACCGGGGAGCTGTTTTTT
v_call: TRBV15; d_call: .; j_call: TRBJ2-7; cdr3_aa: CATSIPSYSEQYF; cdr3_nt: TGTGCCACCAGCATCCCTAGCTATAGCGAGCAGTACTTC
v_call: TRBV6-5; d_call: .; j_call: TRBJ1-6; cdr3_aa: CASSYQGADSPLHF; cdr3_nt: TGTGCCAGCAGTTACCAGGGTGCGGATTCACCCCTCCACTTT
v_call: TRBV5-5; d_call: .; j_call: TRBJ1-5; cdr3_aa: CASSSQGHNQPQHF; cdr3_nt: TGTGCCAGCAGCTCCCAGGGGCACAATCAGCCCCAGCATTTT
v_call: TRBV7-3; d_call: TRBD1; j_call: TRBJ2-6; cdr3_aa: CASSNVQGVSGANVLTF; cdr3_nt: TGTGCCAGCAGCAACGTACAGGGGGTCTCTGGGGCCAACGTCCTGACTTTC
v_call: TRBV16; d_call: .; j_call: TRBJ2-2; cdr3_aa: CASDHRTTKNTGELFF; cdr3_nt: TGTGCCAGCGACCACCGTACGACAAAGAACACCGGGGAGCTGTTTTTT
v_call: TRBV5-1; d_call: TRBD2; j_call: TRBJ2-7; cdr3_aa: CASSLREGGHEQYF; cdr3_nt: TGCGCCAGCAGCTTGCGGGAGGGGGGTCACGAGCAGTACTTC
v_call: TRBV9; d_call: .; j_call: TRBJ2-7; cdr3_aa: CASSVRQGDDEQYF; cdr3_nt: TGTGCCAGCAGCGTAAGGCAGGGCGACGACGAGCAGTACTTC
v_call: TRBV11-2; d_call: TRBD2; j_call: TRBJ2-7; cdr3_aa: CASSFPGLAGDEQYF; cdr3_nt: TGTGCCAGCAGCTTCCCGGGACTAGCGGGAGACGAGCAGTACTTC
v_call: TRBV25-1; d_call: TRBD1; j_call: TRBJ2-5; cdr3_aa: CASRDYRGVGGQETQYF; cdr3_nt: TGTGCCAGCCGAGATTACAGGGGGGTGGGTGGCCAAGAGACCCAGTACTTC
v_call: TRBV4-1; d_call: .; j_call: TRBJ2-1; cdr3_aa: CASSQEETGVLNEQFF; cdr3_nt: TGCGCCAGCAGCCAAGAAGAAACGGGAGTTCTTAATGAGCAGTTCTTC
v_call: TRBV6-6; d_call: .; j_call: TRBJ2-2; cdr3_aa: CASIALTNTGELFF; cdr3_nt: TGTGCCAGCATTGCACTAACGAACACCGGGGAGCTGTTTTTT
v_call: TRBV28; d_call: TRBD1; j_call: TRBJ1-5; cdr3_aa: CASSSQPGQGSSNQPQHF; cdr3_nt: TGTGCCAGCAGTTCCCAACCGGGACAGGGGAGTAGCAATCAGCCCCAGCATTTT
v_call: TRBV27; d_call: TRBD1; j_call: TRBJ1-5; cdr3_aa: CASSTRQGGQPQHF; cdr3_nt: TGTGCCAGCAGTACCCGACAGGGGGGTCAGCCCCAGCATTTT
v_call: TRBV28; d_call: .; j_call: TRBJ1-1; cdr3_aa: CASFDWNTEAFF; cdr3_nt: TGTGCCAGCTTTGACTGGAACACTGAAGCTTTCTTT
v_call: TRBV4-2; d_call: TRBD2; j_call: TRBJ2-7; cdr3_aa: CASSQGLAGGIYEQYF; cdr3_nt: TGTGCCAGCAGCCAAGGGTTAGCGGGAGGCATCTACGAGCAGTACTTC
v_call: TRBV6-5; d_call: .; j_call: TRBJ1-1; cdr3_aa: CASYAFRDFAEAFF; cdr3_nt: TGTGCCAGCTATGCCTTCAGGGATTTCGCTGAAGCTTTCTTT
v_call: TRBV27; d_call: .; j_call: TRBJ2-7; cdr3_aa: CASTLTSYEQYF; cdr3_nt: TGTGCCAGCACTCTCACATCCTACGAGCAGTACTTC
v_call: TRBV15; d_call: TRBD2; j_call: TRBJ2-5; cdr3_aa: CATSRDSGGVGRETQYF; cdr3_nt: TGTGCCACCAGCAGAGATTCGGGGGGAGTGGGGAGGGAGACCCAGTACTTC
v_call: TRBV5-1; d_call: TRBD2; j_call: TRBJ2-5; cdr3_aa: CASSRDYRQETQYF; cdr3_nt: TGCGCCAGCAGTCGGGACTACCGTCAAGAGACCCAGTACTTC
v_call: TRBV6-5; d_call: .; j_call: TRBJ1-2; cdr3_aa: CASSYLAGDGYTF; cdr3_nt: TGTGCCAGCAGTTACCTTGCAGGGGACGGCTACACCTTC
v_call: TRBV30; d_call: .; j_call: TRBJ1-3; cdr3_aa: CAWSRSSGNTIYF; cdr3_nt: TGTGCCTGGAGTCGGAGCTCTGGAAACACCATATATTTT
v_call: TRBV29-1; d_call: TRBD1; j_call: TRBJ2-2; cdr3_aa: CSVGWDSQANTGELFF; cdr3_nt: TGCAGCGTGGGTTGGGACAGCCAAGCGAACACCGGGGAGCTGTTTTTT
v_call: TRBV6-6; d_call: TRBD2; j_call: TRBJ2-3; cdr3_aa: CASSYGLAGGTDTQYF; cdr3_nt: TGTGCCAGCAGTTACGGTTTAGCGGGAGGCACAGATACGCAGTATTTT
v_call: TRBV7-8; d_call: TRBD1; j_call: TRBJ1-2; cdr3_aa: CASGHTGTGPYGYTF; cdr3_nt: TGTGCCAGCGGACATACCGGGACAGGCCCCTATGGCTACACCTTC
v_call: TRBV2; d_call: .; j_call: TRBJ1-1; cdr3_aa: CASTLDSGTEAFF; cdr3_nt: TGTGCCAGCACCTTGGACAGCGGCACTGAAGCTTTCTTT
v_call: TRBV30; d_call: TRBD2; j_call: TRBJ2-7; cdr3_aa: CAFNGPGTSGRGYEQYF; cdr3_nt: TGTGCCTTTAATGGCCCCGGGACTAGCGGGAGGGGCTACGAGCAGTACTTC
v_call: TRBV6-6; d_call: .; j_call: TRBJ2-7; cdr3_aa: CASGRGSSYEQYF; cdr3_nt: TGTGCCAGCGGGCGGGGTAGCTCCTACGAGCAGTACTTC
v_call: TRBV28; d_call: .; j_call: TRBJ1-1; cdr3_aa: CASSLDLGVGTEAFF; cdr3_nt: TGTGCCAGCAGTTTAGATCTCGGGGTCGGGACTGAAGCTTTCTTT
v_call: TRBV28; d_call: TRBD2; j_call: TRBJ2-1; cdr3_aa: CASSLSSGRVYEQFF; cdr3_nt: TGTGCCAGCAGTTTATCTAGCGGGAGGGTCTATGAGCAGTTCTTC
v_call: TRBV28; d_call: TRBD1; j_call: TRBJ1-5; cdr3_aa: CASKFGRGHQPQHF; cdr3_nt: TGTGCCAGCAAGTTCGGGAGGGGGCATCAGCCCCAGCATTTT
v_call: TRBV25-1; d_call: TRBD1; j_call: TRBJ1-1; cdr3_aa: CASRGQGDTEAFF; cdr3_nt: TGTGCCAGCAGAGGACAGGGTGACACTGAAGCTTTCTTT
v_call: TRBV6-5; d_call: .; j_call: TRBJ2-1; cdr3_aa: CASSTTTIYNEQFF; cdr3_nt: TGTGCCAGCAGTACAACGACAATCTACAATGAGCAGTTCTTC
v_call: TRBV6-1; d_call: .; j_call: TRBJ2-7; cdr3_aa: CASSEVRGSYEQYF; cdr3_nt: TGTGCCAGCAGTGAAGTTAGGGGGAGCTACGAGCAGTACTTC
v_call: TRBV29-1; d_call: TRBD2; j_call: TRBJ2-2; cdr3_aa: CSAPGGMGPGELFF; cdr3_nt: TGCAGCGCCCCGGGGGGGATGGGCCCCGGGGAGCTGTTTTTT
v_call: TRBV2; d_call: .; j_call: TRBJ2-1; cdr3_aa: CASKREFNEQFF; cdr3_nt: TGTGCCAGCAAAAGAGAATTTAATGAGCAGTTCTTC
v_call: TRBV27; d_call: TRBD1; j_call: TRBJ2-1; cdr3_aa: CASSLQTRPGQGGLSSYNEQFF; cdr3_nt: TGTGCCAGCAGTTTACAAACCCGCCCGGGACAGGGGGGCCTAAGCTCCTACAATGAGCAGTTCTTC